This is a list of T cell receptor beta chains from one sample in a study of blood T cell repertoires in COVID-19. Clones were sequenced by immunoSEQ multiplex PCR, and TCRdb holds only the in-frame ones, with some missing. The table lists 90,000 to 110,000 clones, 80% of them singletons, with less than 5% in the top ten. Source material: peripheral blood. These TCRs come from a human donor in a cohort sampled during active or convalescent COVID-19. Both conserved end residues are part of each CDR3. Each record gives: D gene, V gene, J gene, clone size, CDR3 protein, CDR3 DNA. A D gene is named only where the DNA matches it firmly. Expanded clones are given a class, and other clones once, few, many or no size at all.

D: NA
V: TRBV7-7
J: TRBJ2-1
size: NA
CDR3: CASSLDSGRDEQFF
DNA: TGTGCTAGCAGCTTAGATTCAGGGCGCGATGAGCAGTTCTTC

D: TRBD1
V: TRBV6-5
J: TRBJ1-3
size: NA
CDR3: CASSYAGQAGNTIYF
DNA: TGTGCCAGCAGTTACGCAGGACAGGCTGGAAACACCATATATTTT

D: TRBD1
V: TRBV9
J: TRBJ2-7
size: NA
CDR3: CASSRDRGVYEQYF
DNA: TGTGCCAGCAGTCGGGACAGGGGGGTCTACGAGCAGTACTTC

D: TRBD2
V: TRBV19
J: TRBJ2-1
size: NA
CDR3: CASSARKSGSSYNEQFF
DNA: TGTGCCAGTAGTGCCCGGAAGAGCGGGAGCTCCTACAATGAGCAGTTCTTC

D: TRBD2
V: TRBV29-1
J: TRBJ2-3
size: NA
CDR3: CSVESGRGTDTQYF
DNA: TGCAGCGTTGAAAGCGGGAGAGGCACAGATACGCAGTATTTT

D: NA
V: TRBV7-2
J: TRBJ1-5
size: NA
CDR3: CASGGPNQPQHF
DNA: TGTGCCTCCGGGGGGCCCAATCAGCCCCAGCATTTT

D: TRBD1
V: TRBV5-1
J: TRBJ2-5
size: NA
CDR3: CASSLRDRGLVQGTQYF
DNA: TGCGCCAGCAGCTTGAGGGACAGGGGGCTTGTTCAAGGGACCCAGTACTTC

D: TRBD1
V: TRBV2
J: TRBJ1-2
size: NA
CDR3: CASSVTGNGYTF
DNA: TGTGCCAGCAGTGTGACAGGGAATGGCTACACCTTC

D: NA
V: TRBV5-4
J: TRBJ1-1
size: NA
CDR3: CASSFRSGRTEAFF
DNA: TGTGCCAGCAGCTTCCGGTCAGGGCGGACTGAAGCTTTCTTT

D: NA
V: TRBV7-2
J: TRBJ2-5
size: NA
CDR3: CASSPDRGGQRGTQYF
DNA: TGTGCCAGCAGCCCCGACCGGGGGGGACAGAGAGGGACCCAGTACTTC

D: NA
V: TRBV7-2
J: TRBJ1-3
size: NA
CDR3: CASSFGLSGNTIYF
DNA: TGTGCCAGCAGTTTTGGCCTCTCTGGAAACACCATATATTTT

D: TRBD1
V: TRBV20-1
J: TRBJ2-5
size: NA
CDR3: CSASTSGGPETQYF
DNA: TGCAGTGCTAGTACCTCAGGGGGCCCGGAGACCCAGTACTTC

D: TRBD2
V: TRBV6-5
J: TRBJ2-7
size: few
CDR3: CASSYSGGRANNEQYF
DNA: TGTGCCAGCAGTTACTCGGGCGGGAGGGCTAATAACGAGCAGTACTTC

D: NA
V: TRBV4-3
J: TRBJ2-1
size: NA
CDR3: CASSPGIYNEQFF
DNA: TGCGCCAGCAGCCCCGGGATTTACAATGAGCAGTTCTTC

D: NA
V: TRBV7-6
J: TRBJ1-1
size: NA
CDR3: CASSLYWQGNTEAFF
DNA: TGTGCCAGCAGCTTATATTGGCAGGGCAACACTGAAGCTTTCTTT

D: NA
V: TRBV7-2
J: TRBJ1-5
size: NA
CDR3: CASSFGRAQPQHF
DNA: TGTGCCAGCAGCTTCGGGAGGGCTCAGCCCCAGCATTTT

D: NA
V: TRBV18
J: TRBJ2-3
size: NA
CDR3: CASSPGERSTQYF
DNA: TGTGCCAGCTCACCAGGTGAGCGGAGTACGCAGTATTTT

D: NA
V: TRBV7-2
J: TRBJ2-4
size: once
CDR3: CASSLGGPAKNIQYF
DNA: TGTGCCAGCAGCTTAGGCGGGCCAGCCAAAAACATTCAGTACTTC